The subject of this entry is one T cell receptor beta chain. What it recognizes is unknown. The length of the CDR3 is 14 residues. Trimming left V 3 bases short and J 3 bases short, with 12 bases between. Germline V gene sequence: CDR1 SQVTM, CDR2 ANQGSEA. The data are from a study of cytomegalovirus exposure and HLA in healthy donors. Study-wide results and limits: Some V segments, TRBV6-2 and TRBV6-3 among them, were indistinguishable and were therefore excluded. Compared with the approximately 680-donor mean, an Asian-associated ancestry cluster reportedly had fewer N-insertions, according to a later analysis. Later analysis identified a missense DCLRE1C variant that was linked to TCR beta V- and J-gene trimming.

13 Jbeta primers and 60 Vbeta primers were used for the PCR. Original analysis: Unique TCR beta chains numbered approximately 76 million in a later analysis, with around 12 million shared. Sequencing was performed with immunoSEQ multiplex PCR; in TCRdb, only in-frame clones are kept and a portion is missing. D and trimming come from the DNA, and the V and J calls and clone size come from that table. The repertoire consists of more than 150,000 clones, with approximately 80% occurring once and the leading ten covering around 1.6%. The V and J genes are TRBV29-1 and TRBJ2-4; maybe TRBD1 (6 bases). The sequenced sample was PBMCs. The sequence derives from a woman between 18 and 29 years old in good health and CMV-seronegative. The CDR3 spells CSVDLQGDKNIQYF. The CDR3 DNA reads TGCAGCGTTGATTTACAGGGAGACAAAAACATTCAGTACTTC.